This T cell receptor beta chain was documented in a study of Graves' ophthalmopathy and Graves' hyperthyroidism. This clonotype was recorded at least ten times. As the template, RNA transcripts were used to amplify TCR beta CDR3 regions. The first round was an RT-PCR with HTBI primers, and the second round was a multiplex PCR. Using its own MiXCR run on the multiplex PCR reads, TCRdb lists one record per CDR3 protein. The data show 300,000 to 500,000 distinct CDR3 sequences, 15% seen once. The CDR3 is 13 residues long. Trimming left V 4 bases short and J 1 base short, with 7 bases between. Germline CDR1 SGHNT, CDR2 YENEEA.

The receptor was derived from a woman younger than 35 with stable Graves' hyperthyroidism. The V call is TRBV11-3, the J call TRBJ1-1; D gene uncertain. The sample was peripheral blood. CDR3 region: CASSSNPNTEAFF. CDR3 DNA sequence: TGTGCCAGCAGCTCTAATCCGAACACTGAAGCTTTCTTT. Supplemented by reference TRBV11-3 and TRBJ1-1, the full variable domain reads EAGVVQSPRYKIIEKKQPVAFWCNPISGHNTLYWYLQNLGQGPELLIRYENEEAVDDSQLPKDRFSAERLKGVDSTLKIQPAELGDSAVYLCASSSNPNTEAFFGQGTRLTVV.